A selection of T cell receptor beta chains follows, all from one sample in a study of blood T cell repertoires in COVID-19. Profiling relied on immunoSEQ multiplex PCR, and the TCRdb table lists in-frame clones only, not all of them. The data contain a few hundred thousand clones, 80% to 90% of them seen just once; the ten biggest clones take up approximately 10%. Sequenced material: peripheral blood. Every receptor here comes from a woman aged 70-85 years with COVID-19, enrolled during active disease. Each CDR3 is given with its conserved first and last residue. The order of the fields is CDR3 DNA, CDR3 protein, clone size, V gene, J gene, D gene. D genes are given only for firm matches. Some rows mark clone size as missing; the rest say once, few, many or name a class of expanded clone.

TGTGCCACCTCCGAAACGGGACAGGGTGGCTATGGCTACACCTTC	CATSETGQGGYGYTF	NA	TRBV3-1/TRBV3-2	TRBJ1-2	TRBD1
TGTGCCAGCTCTCGGACAGGGGGCGCGCCCGGGGAGCTGTTTTTT	CASSRTGGAPGELFF	few	TRBV18	TRBJ2-2	TRBD1
TGTGCCAGCAGTGAAAGGGAGGACACTGAAGCTTTCTTT	CASSEREDTEAFF	NA	TRBV2	TRBJ1-1	NA
TGTGCCAGCAGTTGGCGGGTCTGGAATCAGCCCCAGCATTTT	CASSWRVWNQPQHF	NA	TRBV28	TRBJ1-5	NA
TGTGCCTGGAGTGCTACCCGGGATTCGGGGACAGATACGCAGTATTTT	CAWSATRDSGTDTQYF	NA	TRBV30	TRBJ2-3	NA
TGTGCCACCAGCAGAGGACACCTTAATCAGCCCCAGCATTTT	CATSRGHLNQPQHF	NA	TRBV15	TRBJ1-5	NA
TGTGCCAGTATGAAGACTAGCAGGCAGTTCTTC	CASMKTSRQFF	once	TRBV21-1	TRBJ2-1	NA
TGTGCCAGCAGCTTAGAGGGGGCGGGCACTGAAGCTTTCTTT	CASSLEGAGTEAFF	many	TRBV7-3	TRBJ1-1	TRBD1
TGTGCCAGCAGCTCAAGGACAGGGGCAGATACGCAGTATTTT	CASSSRTGADTQYF	NA	TRBV7-2	TRBJ2-3	TRBD1
TGTGCCAGCTCACCAGAGGGGAGGACAAGTAACTATGGCTACACCTTC	CASSPEGRTSNYGYTF	NA	TRBV18	TRBJ1-2	NA
TGCGCCAGCACGAGGACTAGCGGGAGACCCGGAGAGACCCAGTACTTC	CASTRTSGRPGETQYF	NA	TRBV4-1	TRBJ2-5	TRBD2
TGTGCCTGGAGTAGGGAGGGAAATCAGCCCCAGCATTTT	CAWSREGNQPQHF	NA	TRBV30	TRBJ1-5	NA
TGTGCCAGCAGCCCAATCCGGAATTCACCCCTCCACTTT	CASSPIRNSPLHF	NA	TRBV11-2	TRBJ1-6	NA
TGTGCCAGCAGCCAAGATATCAGGGTCACTGAAGCTTTCTTT	CASSQDIRVTEAFF	NA	TRBV3-1/TRBV3-2	TRBJ1-1	NA
TGTGCCAGCAGCTTTTCTAGCGGGAGGGCTAGTGAGCAGTTCTTC	CASSFSSGRASEQFF	NA	TRBV13	TRBJ2-1	TRBD2
TGCAGCGTTGAAGGGTACAGTTATGGCTACACCTTC	CSVEGYSYGYTF	few	TRBV29-1	TRBJ1-2	NA
TGTGCCAGTAGTATGGCCGTAGGAGGGCCCCAGCATTTT	CASSMAVGGPQHF	NA	TRBV19	TRBJ1-5	NA
TGTGCCAGCAGCTTAGGAGAATTCCGCCTCGAGCAGTACTTC	CASSLGEFRLEQYF	NA	TRBV11-1	TRBJ2-7	NA
TGTGCCAGCAGAGACGGACAGGGGAACACTGAAGCTTTCTTT	CASRDGQGNTEAFF	NA	TRBV7-9	TRBJ1-1	TRBD1
TGTGCCAGCAGTCAACTACCCCGGGACATACTCTACGAGCAGTACTTC	CASSQLPRDILYEQYF	NA	TRBV7-2	TRBJ2-7	NA
TGTGCCAGCAGCTTAGGGCTAGCGGCACCCCGGACCCAGTACTTC	CASSLGLAAPRTQYF	NA	TRBV7-9	TRBJ2-5	TRBD2
TGCAGCGTCAGACTAGCGGGGGGCTCCTACGAGCAGTACTTC	CSVRLAGGSYEQYF	NA	TRBV29-1	TRBJ2-7	TRBD2
TGCGCCAGCAGCCGATCTCCCAGTCTCACTAATGAAAAACTGTTTTTT	CASSRSPSLTNEKLFF	few	TRBV4-1	TRBJ1-4	NA
TGTGCCAGCAGGGGACAGGGAAACACTGAAGCTTTCTTT	CASRGQGNTEAFF	NA	TRBV28	TRBJ1-1	TRBD1
TGTGCCAGCAGCCAACACTCTACTAGTCCGCAGTATTTT	CASSQHSTSPQYF	NA	TRBV14	TRBJ2-3	NA
TGTGCCAGCAGCGCCTGGTTATCCGGGAAACTGTTTTTT	CASSAWLSGKLFF	NA	TRBV9	TRBJ1-4	NA
TGTGCCAGTAGACGAGGAGGGAAGGGGAACTATGGCTACACCTTC	CASRRGGKGNYGYTF	NA	TRBV19	TRBJ1-2	NA
TGTGCCAGTAGTATAGAGCTACACAGGGATCAGTTCTTC	CASSIELHRDQFF	NA	TRBV19	TRBJ2-1	NA
TGTGCCAGCAGCTTAGCCGGGAGGAATACCGGGGAGCTGTTTTTT	CASSLAGRNTGELFF	NA	TRBV11-2	TRBJ2-2	TRBD2
TGTGCCAGCAGCTTAGGGGGGGGACAGGGGCACGAGCAGTACTTC	CASSLGGGQGHEQYF	NA	TRBV11-3	TRBJ2-7	TRBD1
TGTGCCAGCTCACCATTTGCAGGTTCAGTGCAGCCCCAGCATTTT	CASSPFAGSVQPQHF	NA	TRBV18	TRBJ1-5	NA
TGTGCCAGCTCACCGTTGCCGGGACACCTTTCAGGAGAGCAGTACTTC	CASSPLPGHLSGEQYF	once	TRBV18	TRBJ2-7	NA
TGTGCCAGCAGTCCACCGGGACAGGGGACCTACGAGCAGTACTTC	CASSPPGQGTYEQYF	NA	TRBV27	TRBJ2-7	TRBD1
TGTGCCAGCGGAGAACAGGGTAACATTCAGTACTTC	CASGEQGNIQYF	NA	TRBV5-6	TRBJ2-4	NA
TGTGCCTGGAGTGTGCCCCGGACCAGCGGAGGATACGAGCAGTACTTC	CAWSVPRTSGGYEQYF	few	TRBV30	TRBJ2-7	NA
TGTGCCAGCTCACCGTCGAGAAGCTACTACGAGCAGTACTTC	CASSPSRSYYEQYF	NA	TRBV18	TRBJ2-7	NA
TGCGCCAGCAGCTTCACAGGGGTTAATGGCTACACCTTC	CASSFTGVNGYTF	NA	TRBV5-1	TRBJ1-2	TRBD1
TGTGCCAGCAGCCCCTTATCGGGAGGCTACGAGCAGTACTTC	CASSPLSGGYEQYF	NA	TRBV28	TRBJ2-7	TRBD2
TGTGCCAGTAGCGTCAGGGGCATGGACTATGGCTACACCTTC	CASSVRGMDYGYTF	NA	TRBV19	TRBJ1-2	NA
TGTGCCAGCAGGCAAACAGGAGCGAATGAAAAACTGTTTTTT	CASRQTGANEKLFF	NA	TRBV6-6	TRBJ1-4	NA
TGTGCCAGCAGCGACGGACAGGGGGTTATCGACGAGCAGTACTTC	CASSDGQGVIDEQYF	NA	TRBV6-2/TRBV6-3	TRBJ2-7	TRBD1
TGCGCCAGCAGTGGGAGAGGACAGATACGGTTGCGGAGCAATCAGCCCCAGCATTTT	CASSGRGQIRLRSNQPQHF	NA	TRBV10-1	TRBJ1-5	NA
TGCGCCAGCAGTCTGGACTACCACTATACCTACGAGCAGTACTTC	CASSLDYHYTYEQYF	once	TRBV4-1	TRBJ2-7	NA
TGTGCCAGCAGCCCAGGGACAACCCAAGAGACCCAGTACTTC	CASSPGTTQETQYF	NA	TRBV7-3	TRBJ2-5	NA
TGTGCCAGCAGTCGGGGGACTAGCGGGAGAGTCACCGGGGAGCTGTTTTTT	CASSRGTSGRVTGELFF	NA	TRBV6-6	TRBJ2-2	TRBD2
TGTGCCAGCAGCCAGGGACAGGGATATGGTGAGACCCAGTACTTC	CASSQGQGYGETQYF	NA	TRBV14	TRBJ2-5	TRBD1
TGTGCCAGCAGCAGGACAGGTCAAGACCACGGCTACACCTTC	CASSRTGQDHGYTF	NA	TRBV6-6	TRBJ1-2	TRBD1
TGCGCCAGCAGCTTGGCGGCAGGGGGCGGATACTATGGCTACACCTTC	CASSLAAGGGYYGYTF	NA	TRBV5-1	TRBJ1-2	TRBD1
TGCGCCAGCAGCCCACAGGGGCCGGGGAACATTCAGTACTTC	CASSPQGPGNIQYF	NA	TRBV4-1	TRBJ2-4	TRBD1
TGTGCCAGCAGCTTAGTAGGGGGTGGTATTGATGGCTACACCTTC	CASSLVGGGIDGYTF	NA	TRBV7-2	TRBJ1-2	NA
TGTGCCACCAGTGATTCGGGGAAGGACCAGCCCCAGCATTTT	CATSDSGKDQPQHF	NA	TRBV24-1	TRBJ1-5	NA
TGTGCCAGCAGCCCAGCTGGCGGGAGGGCCTACGAGCAGTACTTC	CASSPAGGRAYEQYF	once	TRBV7-3	TRBJ2-7	TRBD2
TGTGCCACCAGTGGGGCTGCTTACGAGCAGTACTTC	CATSGAAYEQYF	NA	TRBV24-1	TRBJ2-7	NA
TGTGCCTGGAGTGTAATGGCGCCGGGGCAGCCCCAGCATTTT	CAWSVMAPGQPQHF	NA	TRBV30	TRBJ1-5	NA
TGTGCCAGTGCGAAGGGACTAGCGGGAGTGGAGACCCAGTACTTC	CASAKGLAGVETQYF	NA	TRBV19	TRBJ2-5	TRBD2
TGTGCCAGCAGGAAGACAGGGTACAATGAGCAGTTCTTC	CASRKTGYNEQFF	once	TRBV28	TRBJ2-1	TRBD1
TGTGCCAGCAGCCCCGACAGGGAGCTTGGCTACACCTTC	CASSPDRELGYTF	NA	TRBV7-9	TRBJ1-2	TRBD1
TGTGCCAGCTCCCGCGGACTAGCGGGAGGGCCGAACACCGGGGAGCTGTTTTTT	CASSRGLAGGPNTGELFF	NA	TRBV18	TRBJ2-2	TRBD2
TGTGCCAGCAGCTTGGGCAGGGATGAAAAACTGTTTTTT	CASSLGRDEKLFF	NA	TRBV5-6	TRBJ1-4	NA
TGTGCCAGTAGTCGCAGGAACACAGATACGCAGTATTTT	CASSRRNTDTQYF	once	TRBV19	TRBJ2-3	NA